This T cell receptor beta chain stems from a study of graft-versus-host responses after intestinal transplantation. About the study: Once they had received anti-thymocyte globulin induction, all recipients took tacrolimus and steroids for approximately three years.

General study findings and limits: Peak GvH clone levels in circulation were associated with early post-transplant HvG declines. Allograft clonal ratios (graft-versus-host to host-versus-graft) were high in patients who had graft-donor T cell macrochimerism. The recipient marrow held GvH clones, and some of them showed up first in ileum or blood.

About this clone: The antigen remains undetermined.

This CDR3 comprises 15 residues. Germline loops: CDR1 SGDLS, CDR2 YYNGEE. The V end was cut by 0 bases, the J end by 1 base, with 10 bases between. Only in-frame clones appear in the TCRdb table, and some are missing; sequencing was by immunoSEQ multiplex PCR. The table has around 9,900 clones, roughly 96% seen once. The sequenced sample was bone marrow, obtained roughly 500 days after intestinal transplantation. This clonotype was obtained from a human patient who received an intestinal transplant, so some T cells may come from the graft donor. The chain combines TRBV9 with TRBJ1-1; no firm D call. CDR3 sequence reads: CASSVVSDPNTEAFF. CDR3 DNA: TGTGCCAGCAGCGTAGTTTCAGACCCGAACACTGAAGCTTTCTTT.